Listed below are T cell receptor beta chains from one sample, sequenced in a study of blood T cell repertoires in COVID-19. Clones were sequenced by immunoSEQ multiplex PCR, and TCRdb holds only the in-frame ones, with some missing. The profile shows about 360,000 clones, approximately 88% of them singletons. Sequencing was performed on PBMCs or T cells enriched from blood (not recorded which). These receptor sequences come from a woman in her thirties or forties with acute COVID-19. CDR3s include the opening cysteine and the closing phenylalanine or tryptophan. Each record gives: CDR3 protein, CDR3 DNA, J gene, D gene, clone size, V gene. A D gene is named only where the DNA matches it firmly. Not all rows give a size; the values are once, few, many and, for expanded clones, a class.

CASSLTTGTGNTIYF | TGCGCCAGCAGCTTGACGACAGGGACTGGAAACACCATATATTTT | TRBJ1-3 | TRBD1 | . | TRBV5-1
CSVEAGRCVHRPQHF | TGCAGCGTTGAAGCGGGGAGGTGCGTACACAGGCCCCAGCATTTT | TRBJ1-5 | . | . | TRBV29-1
CAWKGELDTEAFF | TGTGCCTGGAAGGGGGAATTGGACACTGAAGCTTTCTTT | TRBJ1-1 | . | . | TRBV30
CASSLMVGVEAFF | TGTGCCAGCAGCTTAATGGTCGGGGTGGAGGCTTTCTTT | TRBJ1-1 | . | . | TRBV7-2
CASSFPLLGNTIYF | TGTGCCAGCAGCTTCCCACTCCTTGGAAACACCATATATTTT | TRBJ1-3 | . | . | TRBV7-9
CASRGDGQNSPLHF | TGTGCCAGCAGGGGTGACGGACAGAATTCACCCCTCCACTTT | TRBJ1-6 | . | . | TRBV2
CASSSGLAGAEQYF | TGTGCCAGCAGTTCGGGACTAGCGGGAGCTGAGCAGTACTTC | TRBJ2-7 | TRBD2 | few | TRBV6-5
CSVAAFGGRHEQYF | TGCAGCGTTGCCGCGTTCGGGGGGCGACACGAGCAGTACTTC | TRBJ2-7 | . | . | TRBV29-1
CASSLGGVGNIQYF | TGTGCCAGCAGCTTAGGCGGGGTAGGAAACATTCAGTACTTC | TRBJ2-4 | . | . | TRBV7-9
CASGKGANEKLFF | TGTGCCAGCGGAAAGGGGGCTAATGAAAAACTGTTTTTT | TRBJ1-4 | . | few | TRBV5-4
CASTPGSPRTYEQYF | TGTGCCAGCACCCCTGGGTCCCCCAGGACCTACGAGCAGTACTTC | TRBJ2-7 | . | . | TRBV11-2
CASSQGISYTF | TGTGCCAGCAGCCAGGGAATCAGCTACACCTTC | TRBJ1-2 | . | . | TRBV11-2
CASLRGTSGSYGYTF | TGTGCCAGTCTCCGCGGGACCTCTGGGAGTTATGGCTACACCTTC | TRBJ1-2 | . | . | TRBV19
CASSPWTGRNQPQHF | TGTGCCAGCAGCCCCTGGACAGGGCGGAATCAGCCCCAGCATTTT | TRBJ1-5 | TRBD1 | . | TRBV5-5
CASRGTSGGQGEQYF | TGTGCCAGCAGAGGGACTAGCGGGGGCCAAGGCGAGCAGTACTTC | TRBJ2-7 | TRBD2 | . | TRBV7-2
CSASPGGNEKLFF | TGCAGTGCTAGTCCTGGGGGGAATGAAAAACTGTTTTTT | TRBJ1-4 | . | . | TRBV20-1
CASSLQPDYTF | TGTGCCAGCAGTTTACAGCCGGACTACACCTTC | TRBJ1-2 | . | . | TRBV6-6
CASSLTGTGGNGYTF | TGTGCCAGCAGCTTAACAGGGACAGGGGGTAATGGCTACACCTTC | TRBJ1-2 | TRBD1 | few | TRBV7-9
CAINNGVGDEKLFF | TGTGCCATTAATAACGGGGTTGGGGATGAAAAACTGTTTTTT | TRBJ1-4 | . | . | TRBV6-5